These T cell receptor beta chains were read from a single sample in a study of human T cells and chemical hapten exposure. TCRdb itself ran the RACE reads through MiXCR, one entry per CDR3 protein. The table includes 96,000 or so distinct CDR3 sequences, approximately 8.6% detected once. Sequenced material: whole blood, taken in connection with sensitization to the hapten diphenylcyclopropenone (DPC). The receptors derive from a woman in her thirties or forties with alopecia areata. Some clones in this sample may be carry-over from other donors' samples. The CDR3 runs from the conserved cysteine through the conserved F or W. A D gene is named only where the DNA matches it firmly. Expanded clones get a size class; other rows say once, few or many, or leave the size out.

D gene: .; V gene: TRBV6-4; clone size: many; J gene: TRBJ2-2; CDR3 DNA: TGTGCCAGCAGTGACGGGACCGACACCGGGGAGCTGTTTTTT; CDR3 protein: CASSDGTDTGELFF
D gene: TRBD1; V gene: TRBV5-4; clone size: many; J gene: TRBJ1-4; CDR3 DNA: TGTGCCAGCAGCTCAACAGGGGGCGGTGAAAAACTGTTTTTT; CDR3 protein: CASSSTGGGEKLFF
D gene: .; V gene: TRBV28; clone size: .; J gene: TRBJ1-1; CDR3 DNA: TGTGCCAGCAGTTTTAAGCGGGGATCTTTCTTT; CDR3 protein: CASSFKRGSFF
D gene: TRBD1; V gene: TRBV29-1; clone size: many; J gene: TRBJ2-3; CDR3 DNA: TGCAGCGTAGGGACCGGGACAGGGGGCGCGAGCACAGATACGCAGTATTTT; CDR3 protein: CSVGTGTGGASTDTQYF
D gene: .; V gene: TRBV20-1; clone size: many; J gene: TRBJ1-4; CDR3 DNA: TGCAGTGCCGCACCTGGGATTCCTAATGAAAAACTGTTTTTT; CDR3 protein: CSAAPGIPNEKLFF
D gene: .; V gene: TRBV28; clone size: many; J gene: TRBJ2-1; CDR3 DNA: TGTGCCACCGTCCGAGCAGGGGTATTCAATGAGCAGTTCTTC; CDR3 protein: CATVRAGVFNEQFF
D gene: TRBD1; V gene: TRBV7-2; clone size: many; J gene: TRBJ1-3; CDR3 DNA: TGTGCCGGACAGGGGTCCGCAATTCGCTCTGGAAACACCATATATTTT; CDR3 protein: CAGQGSAIRSGNTIYF
D gene: TRBD1; V gene: TRBV6-6; clone size: few; J gene: TRBJ2-7; CDR3 DNA: TGTGCCAGCACGGGACAGGACTCCTACGAGCAGTACTTC; CDR3 protein: CASTGQDSYEQYF
D gene: .; V gene: TRBV7-2; clone size: many; J gene: TRBJ2-1; CDR3 DNA: TGTGCCAGCAGCTTAGGCGTCTCGAGCTATGAGCAGTTCTTC; CDR3 protein: CASSLGVSSYEQFF
D gene: .; V gene: TRBV2; clone size: many; J gene: TRBJ1-4; CDR3 DNA: TGTGCCAGTCCCAGGGGAGCCGGTACTAATGAAAAACTGTTTTTT; CDR3 protein: CASPRGAGTNEKLFF
D gene: .; V gene: TRBV7-2; clone size: many; J gene: TRBJ2-1; CDR3 DNA: TGTGCCAGCAGCTTAGACCCCGGGAGCCACAATGAGCAGTTCTTC; CDR3 protein: CASSLDPGSHNEQFF
D gene: .; V gene: TRBV18; clone size: many; J gene: TRBJ2-5; CDR3 DNA: TGTGCCAGCTCACCTGAGGAGACCCAGTACTTC; CDR3 protein: CASSPEETQYF
D gene: .; V gene: TRBV7-3; clone size: once; J gene: TRBJ1-1; CDR3 DNA: TGTGCCAGCAGCTTTGATTCGGACACTGAAGCTTTCTTT; CDR3 protein: CASSFDSDTEAFF
D gene: .; V gene: TRBV29-1; clone size: many; J gene: TRBJ2-2; CDR3 DNA: TGCAGCGTTGCGTCAGACACCGGGGAGCTGTTTTTT; CDR3 protein: CSVASDTGELFF
D gene: .; V gene: TRBV27; clone size: few; J gene: TRBJ1-1; CDR3 DNA: TGTGCCAGCAGTGACAGGTCGAACACTGAAGCTTTCTTT; CDR3 protein: CASSDRSNTEAFF
D gene: .; V gene: TRBV18; clone size: few; J gene: TRBJ2-7; CDR3 DNA: TGTGCCAGCTCACCACCGTCAGTCTACGAGCAGTACTTC; CDR3 protein: CASSPPSVYEQYF
D gene: TRBD2; V gene: TRBV4-3; clone size: many; J gene: TRBJ2-3; CDR3 DNA: TGCGCCAGCAGCCAAGGAAGGACTAGCCCACCCGTATTT; CDR3 protein: CASSQGRTSPPVF
D gene: .; V gene: TRBV7-2; clone size: few; J gene: TRBJ2-1; CDR3 DNA: TGTGCCAGCAGCTTAGTGGTAGCGGCCAATGAGCAGTTCTTC; CDR3 protein: CASSLVVAANEQFF
D gene: .; V gene: TRBV4-2; clone size: few; J gene: TRBJ2-6; CDR3 DNA: TGTGCCAGCAGCTATCTAGCTGGGGCCAACGTCCTGACTTTC; CDR3 protein: CASSYLAGANVLTF
D gene: TRBD1; V gene: TRBV18; clone size: few; J gene: TRBJ1-1; CDR3 DNA: TGTGCCAGCTCTTCTAACACAGGGGGAGAAGCTTTCTTT; CDR3 protein: CASSSNTGGEAFF
D gene: TRBD1; V gene: TRBV28; clone size: .; J gene: TRBJ2-2; CDR3 DNA: TGTGCCAGCATTAATGGACAGGGGAGCACCGGGGAGCTGTTTTTT; CDR3 protein: CASINGQGSTGELFF
D gene: .; V gene: TRBV28; clone size: many; J gene: TRBJ2-1; CDR3 DNA: TGTGCCAGCAGGATGATGGCGGGGTCTCTGGAGCAGTTCTTC; CDR3 protein: CASRMMAGSLEQFF
D gene: .; V gene: TRBV4-1; clone size: many; J gene: TRBJ2-1; CDR3 DNA: TGCGCCAGCAGCCACGCACAGGGTCAGCAGTTCTTC; CDR3 protein: CASSHAQGQQFF
D gene: .; V gene: TRBV29-1; clone size: .; J gene: TRBJ2-3; CDR3 DNA: TGCAGCGTTCCCGGAGGGGGGGCTTCTAGCACAGATACGCAGTATTTT; CDR3 protein: CSVPGGGASSTDTQYF
D gene: TRBD2; V gene: TRBV5-1; clone size: few; J gene: TRBJ2-1; CDR3 DNA: TGCGCCAGCAGCTTGGGGGTAGCGGGACCCAATGAGCAGTTCTTC; CDR3 protein: CASSLGVAGPNEQFF
D gene: .; V gene: TRBV7-8; clone size: many; J gene: TRBJ1-5; CDR3 DNA: TGTGCCAGCAGCTTAGGGATTCAGCCCCAGCATTTT; CDR3 protein: CASSLGIQPQHF
D gene: TRBD2; V gene: TRBV20-1; clone size: few; J gene: TRBJ2-3; CDR3 DNA: TGCAGTGCTTCGACTAGCGGGAGGTTGATCACAGATACGCAGTATTTT; CDR3 protein: CSASTSGRLITDTQYF
D gene: .; V gene: TRBV28; clone size: many; J gene: TRBJ1-1; CDR3 DNA: TGTGCCAGCAGCTTACTGAACACTGAAGCTTTCTTT; CDR3 protein: CASSLLNTEAFF
D gene: .; V gene: TRBV7-2; clone size: .; J gene: TRBJ2-7; CDR3 DNA: TGTGCCAGCAGCCCGGGGCCGAACTACGAGCAGTACTTC; CDR3 protein: CASSPGPNYEQYF
D gene: TRBD1; V gene: TRBV6-6; clone size: many; J gene: TRBJ2-2; CDR3 DNA: TGTGCCAGCAACGTCCCTCCGGGACAGAGTACCGGGGAGCTGTTTTTT; CDR3 protein: CASNVPPGQSTGELFF
D gene: TRBD2; V gene: TRBV7-2; clone size: .; J gene: TRBJ2-7; CDR3 DNA: TGTGCCAGCAGCTCCCAATTAGCGGGAGTCGGCGAGCAGTACTTC; CDR3 protein: CASSSQLAGVGEQYF
D gene: TRBD1; V gene: TRBV12-5; clone size: .; J gene: TRBJ2-5; CDR3 DNA: TGTGCTAGTGGTGCCGGGACAGGGCGCCAAGAGACCCAGTACTTC; CDR3 protein: CASGAGTGRQETQYF
D gene: .; V gene: TRBV28; clone size: many; J gene: TRBJ1-1; CDR3 DNA: TGTGCCAGCAGCGTCCCCCTGGGTGGATTTAACACTGAAGCTTTCTTT; CDR3 protein: CASSVPLGGFNTEAFF
D gene: .; V gene: TRBV11-2; clone size: many; J gene: TRBJ1-1; CDR3 DNA: TGTGCCAGCAGCTCTCAGGCCTACGGGGAAGCTTTCTTT; CDR3 protein: CASSSQAYGEAFF
D gene: .; V gene: TRBV6-6; clone size: many; J gene: TRBJ1-5; CDR3 DNA: TGTGCCAGCAGTTATTGGGGGAGCAATCAGCCCCAGCATTTT; CDR3 protein: CASSYWGSNQPQHF
D gene: .; V gene: TRBV5-4; clone size: few; J gene: TRBJ1-2; CDR3 DNA: TGTGCCAGCACCACAGCGGCAGCCTTATATGGCTACACCTTC; CDR3 protein: CASTTAAALYGYTF
D gene: TRBD1; V gene: TRBV7-2; clone size: many; J gene: TRBJ1-1; CDR3 DNA: TGTGCCAGCAGCCCCCGGACAGGGGGAAGCGCTGAAGCTTTCTTT; CDR3 protein: CASSPRTGGSAEAFF
D gene: .; V gene: TRBV4-2; clone size: many; J gene: TRBJ1-1; CDR3 DNA: TGTGCCAGCAGCCAAGTTAGTGGAAACACTGAAGCTTTCTTT; CDR3 protein: CASSQVSGNTEAFF
D gene: .; V gene: TRBV28; clone size: few; J gene: TRBJ1-1; CDR3 DNA: TGTGCCAGCAGTACGGCCCTGGGGAACACTGAAGCTTTCTTT; CDR3 protein: CASSTALGNTEAFF
D gene: TRBD1; V gene: TRBV7-2; clone size: many; J gene: TRBJ2-1; CDR3 DNA: TGTGCCAGCAGCAACCGGGACAGGGGGCTAAGCGAGCAGTTCTTC; CDR3 protein: CASSNRDRGLSEQFF
D gene: .; V gene: TRBV4-3; clone size: many; J gene: TRBJ2-7; CDR3 DNA: TGCGCCAGCAGCCAACTAGGTGGGGGAGAGCAGTACTTC; CDR3 protein: CASSQLGGGEQYF